A selection of T cell receptor beta chains follows, all from one sample in a study of blood T cell repertoires in COVID-19. The table came from immunoSEQ multiplex PCR; TCRdb's copy has only in-frame clones and leaves some out. Here the sample spans about 280,000 clones, 83% being singletons. What was sequenced was peripheral blood. The source is a woman aged 45-60 years who had recovered from COVID-19. The CDR3 runs from the conserved cysteine through the conserved F or W. The D gene is left open where the match is weak. Where a row states a size, it is once, few, many or the class of an expanded clone; other rows omit it.

d_call: -
j_call: TRBJ1-5
clone_size: -
v_call: TRBV29-1
cdr3_nt: TGCAGCGTTGCCCCGGCGCGGCATCAGCCCCAGCATTTT
cdr3_aa: CSVAPARHQPQHF

d_call: -
j_call: TRBJ2-2
clone_size: -
v_call: TRBV9
cdr3_nt: TGTGCCAGCAGCCAAGAGGGGCGGGGTAACACCGGGGAGCTGTTTTTT
cdr3_aa: CASSQEGRGNTGELFF

d_call: -
j_call: TRBJ1-2
clone_size: -
v_call: TRBV6-2/TRBV6-3
cdr3_nt: TGTGCCAGCTGCCAAGACAGGAGCTATGGCTACACCTTC
cdr3_aa: CASCQDRSYGYTF

d_call: TRBD1
j_call: TRBJ2-7
clone_size: -
v_call: TRBV5-4
cdr3_nt: TGTGCCAGCAGCCGAGGGGGACAGGGCGTCTACGAGCAGTACTTC
cdr3_aa: CASSRGGQGVYEQYF

d_call: TRBD2
j_call: TRBJ2-1
clone_size: -
v_call: TRBV7-8
cdr3_nt: TGTGCCAGCAGCTTAGTAATGGCTAGCGGCTACAATGAGCAGTTCTTC
cdr3_aa: CASSLVMASGYNEQFF

d_call: -
j_call: TRBJ1-4
clone_size: once
v_call: TRBV30
cdr3_nt: TGTGCCTGGACCCCGGACAGTTACGGGGAAAAACTGTTTTTT
cdr3_aa: CAWTPDSYGEKLFF

d_call: TRBD1
j_call: TRBJ1-1
clone_size: -
v_call: TRBV25-1
cdr3_nt: TGTGCCAGCAATGGACAGGGAAGGAACACTGAAGCTTTCTTT
cdr3_aa: CASNGQGRNTEAFF

d_call: -
j_call: TRBJ2-7
clone_size: -
v_call: TRBV2
cdr3_nt: TGTGCCAGCAGTGGTGGCCGGGTATCCGAGCAGTACTTC
cdr3_aa: CASSGGRVSEQYF

d_call: TRBD1
j_call: TRBJ1-1
clone_size: -
v_call: TRBV28
cdr3_nt: TGTGCCAGCCAGGGGGGTCTCACTGAAGCTTTCTTT
cdr3_aa: CASQGGLTEAFF

d_call: -
j_call: TRBJ2-3
clone_size: -
v_call: TRBV4-2
cdr3_nt: TGTGCCAGCAGCCAAGATCGGACGGCGGGGTGGGATACGCAGTATTTT
cdr3_aa: CASSQDRTAGWDTQYF

d_call: TRBD2
j_call: TRBJ2-1
clone_size: -
v_call: TRBV24-1
cdr3_nt: TGTGCCACCAGGACTAGCGGAAGTGAGCAGTTCTTC
cdr3_aa: CATRTSGSEQFF

d_call: TRBD2
j_call: TRBJ2-1
clone_size: -
v_call: TRBV6-6
cdr3_nt: TGTGCCAGCAGTTCCACGACTAGCGGGGGGTACAATGAGCAGTTCTTC
cdr3_aa: CASSSTTSGGYNEQFF

d_call: -
j_call: TRBJ2-7
clone_size: few
v_call: TRBV28
cdr3_nt: TGTGCCAGCAGTTTAAGGGTGGGAGGCTCCTACGAGCAGTACTTC
cdr3_aa: CASSLRVGGSYEQYF

d_call: -
j_call: TRBJ2-7
clone_size: few
v_call: TRBV27
cdr3_nt: TGTGCCAGCAGCTTATGGGGGACAAGAGAGCCCCAGTACTTC
cdr3_aa: CASSLWGTREPQYF

d_call: -
j_call: TRBJ1-5
clone_size: -
v_call: TRBV18
cdr3_nt: TGTGCCAGCTCACCGCAGGGGAAGGGCAATCAGCCCCAGCATTTT
cdr3_aa: CASSPQGKGNQPQHF

d_call: TRBD1
j_call: TRBJ2-7
clone_size: -
v_call: TRBV4-2
cdr3_nt: TGTGCCAGCAGCCAGCCAGACAGGGGGCGGATCGAGCAGTACTTC
cdr3_aa: CASSQPDRGRIEQYF

d_call: TRBD1
j_call: TRBJ2-7
clone_size: few
v_call: TRBV7-2
cdr3_nt: TGTGCCAGCAGCTTAGTACATGACCTGGGACAGGGAAACTACGAGCAGTACTTC
cdr3_aa: CASSLVHDLGQGNYEQYF

d_call: TRBD2
j_call: TRBJ2-2
clone_size: once
v_call: TRBV5-4
cdr3_nt: TGTGCCAGCAGCTTTACTAGCGGGAGGAACCAGGTCACCGGGGAGCTGTTTTTT
cdr3_aa: CASSFTSGRNQVTGELFF

d_call: TRBD2
j_call: TRBJ2-1
clone_size: -
v_call: TRBV5-1
cdr3_nt: TGCGCCAGCAGCTTCGGGACTAGTTCCTACAATGAGCAGTTCTTC
cdr3_aa: CASSFGTSSYNEQFF

d_call: TRBD1
j_call: TRBJ2-2
clone_size: -
v_call: TRBV11-2
cdr3_nt: TGTGCCAGCAGCCCCGGGACAGGCAACACCGGGGAGCTGTTTTTT
cdr3_aa: CASSPGTGNTGELFF

d_call: -
j_call: TRBJ2-4
clone_size: -
v_call: TRBV5-1
cdr3_nt: TGCGCCAGGGTGGTCTTTGGGGGCGAGAACATTCAGTACTTC
cdr3_aa: CARVVFGGENIQYF

d_call: TRBD1
j_call: TRBJ1-6
clone_size: few
v_call: TRBV28
cdr3_nt: TGTGCCAGCAGTTCCGGGACAGGGGGTTTAATTTCACCCCTCCACTTT
cdr3_aa: CASSSGTGGLISPLHF

d_call: TRBD1
j_call: TRBJ2-2
clone_size: once
v_call: TRBV4-1
cdr3_nt: TGCGCCAGCAGCCAAAAGGACAGGGGGCGAGACGGGGAGCTGTTTTTT
cdr3_aa: CASSQKDRGRDGELFF

d_call: -
j_call: TRBJ1-2
clone_size: -
v_call: TRBV6-2/TRBV6-3
cdr3_nt: TGTGCCAGCAGTGGCCAGGGTAACTATGGCTACACCTTC
cdr3_aa: CASSGQGNYGYTF

d_call: TRBD2
j_call: TRBJ2-5
clone_size: once
v_call: TRBV4-3
cdr3_nt: TGCGCCAGCAGCCAAGATCGGGGACTAGCGGAAGAGACCCAGTACTTC
cdr3_aa: CASSQDRGLAEETQYF

d_call: -
j_call: TRBJ1-4
clone_size: -
v_call: TRBV4-3
cdr3_nt: TGCGCCAGCAGCCAAGATACGGGATCCTCTAATGAAAAACTGTTTTTT
cdr3_aa: CASSQDTGSSNEKLFF

d_call: TRBD1
j_call: TRBJ1-2
clone_size: -
v_call: TRBV3-1/TRBV3-2
cdr3_nt: TGTGCCAGCAGCCAAGGACAGGGGGGCAACTATGGCTACACCTTC
cdr3_aa: CASSQGQGGNYGYTF

d_call: -
j_call: TRBJ2-3
clone_size: -
v_call: TRBV5-1
cdr3_nt: TGCGCCAGCAGCTTGGGACTAGTCCTGGGAGATACGCAGTATTTT
cdr3_aa: CASSLGLVLGDTQYF

d_call: -
j_call: TRBJ1-6
clone_size: -
v_call: TRBV6-5
cdr3_nt: TGTGCCAGCAGTTACGAGGCAGATGTCGGATCACCCCTCCACTTT
cdr3_aa: CASSYEADVGSPLHF

d_call: TRBD1
j_call: TRBJ2-7
clone_size: -
v_call: TRBV6-2/TRBV6-3
cdr3_nt: TGTGCCAGCAGTGGGACAGGCAACTACGAGCAGTACTTC
cdr3_aa: CASSGTGNYEQYF

d_call: TRBD1
j_call: TRBJ2-7
clone_size: -
v_call: TRBV27
cdr3_nt: TGTGCCAGCAGCCTGACCGGGACAGGATTTGAGCAGTACTTC
cdr3_aa: CASSLTGTGFEQYF

d_call: -
j_call: TRBJ1-2
clone_size: -
v_call: TRBV24-1
cdr3_nt: TGTGCCACCTCCGGGAATTCATATGGCTACACCTTC
cdr3_aa: CATSGNSYGYTF

d_call: -
j_call: TRBJ2-7
clone_size: -
v_call: TRBV5-6
cdr3_nt: TGTGCCAGCAGCGGAGGGACTCACTACGAGCAGTACTTC
cdr3_aa: CASSGGTHYEQYF

d_call: TRBD1
j_call: TRBJ1-5
clone_size: -
v_call: TRBV28
cdr3_nt: TGTGCCAACGGACAGGGTATGGGGGGTCAGCCCCAGCATTTT
cdr3_aa: CANGQGMGGQPQHF

d_call: TRBD2
j_call: TRBJ2-1
clone_size: -
v_call: TRBV24-1
cdr3_nt: TGTGCCACCAGTGCCCAAAGCGGGACCGTCTCCTACAATGAGCAGTTCTTC
cdr3_aa: CATSAQSGTVSYNEQFF

d_call: -
j_call: TRBJ2-5
clone_size: -
v_call: TRBV18
cdr3_nt: TGTGCCAGCTCACCACCGAGGGGGATCGACAGGACGGGAATGTTGACCCAGTACTTC
cdr3_aa: CASSPPRGIDRTGMLTQYF

d_call: -
j_call: TRBJ1-2
clone_size: -
v_call: TRBV18
cdr3_nt: TGTGCCAGCTCACCACGGGAGGGAGCTAACTATGGCTACACCTTC
cdr3_aa: CASSPREGANYGYTF

d_call: TRBD1
j_call: TRBJ2-2
clone_size: -
v_call: TRBV18
cdr3_nt: TGTGCCAGCTCCCGGGACAGGGGGCCCGGGGAGCTGTTTTTT
cdr3_aa: CASSRDRGPGELFF

d_call: -
j_call: TRBJ2-3
clone_size: -
v_call: TRBV27
cdr3_nt: TGTGCCAGCACTGACCTGGGGGCCCCGGGTACGCAGTATTTT
cdr3_aa: CASTDLGAPGTQYF

d_call: -
j_call: TRBJ2-1
clone_size: -
v_call: TRBV9
cdr3_nt: TGTGCCAGCAGCGCCACACTAGGCTCCTACAATGAGCAGTTCTTC
cdr3_aa: CASSATLGSYNEQFF